This T cell receptor beta chain was obtained from a study of T-cell memory formation after mild COVID-19. TCRdb redid the calling of the 5' RACE reads with MiXCR, one entry per CDR3 protein. This table holds about 470,000 distinct CDR3 sequences, around a quarter found once. This clonotype was seen a handful of times. Trimming took off 7 bases at V and 5 bases at J, with 17 bases between the two ends. The CDR3 runs to 14 residues. CDR1 is MNHNY and CDR2 is SVGAGI in the germline V gene (reference sequence). The sample comprised PBMCs or a T cell subset sorted from them (not recorded which). This sequence was found in an adult woman who had mild COVID-19 (a few samples of this study predate the infection). Cell type and time point are not known. The chain couples TRBV6-6 to TRBJ2-5; TRBD1 might be the D (6 bases). In nucleotides, the CDR3 is TGTGCCAGCAACCTCAACCTGCAGGGGGAGACCCAGTACTTC. Protein sequence: CASNLNLQGETQYF.